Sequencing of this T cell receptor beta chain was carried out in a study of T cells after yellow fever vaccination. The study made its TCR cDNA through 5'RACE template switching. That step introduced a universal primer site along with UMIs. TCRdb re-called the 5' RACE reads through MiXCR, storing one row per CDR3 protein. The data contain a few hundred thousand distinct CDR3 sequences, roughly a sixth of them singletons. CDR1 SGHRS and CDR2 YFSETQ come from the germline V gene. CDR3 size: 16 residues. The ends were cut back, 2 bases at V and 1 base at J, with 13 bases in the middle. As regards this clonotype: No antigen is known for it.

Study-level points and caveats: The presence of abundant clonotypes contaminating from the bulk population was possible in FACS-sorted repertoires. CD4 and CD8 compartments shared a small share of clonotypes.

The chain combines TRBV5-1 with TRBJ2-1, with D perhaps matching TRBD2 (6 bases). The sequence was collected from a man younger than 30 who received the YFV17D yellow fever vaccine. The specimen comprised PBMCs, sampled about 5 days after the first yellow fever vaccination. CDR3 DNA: TGCGCCAGCAGCTTTGGGCCTAGCGAATCCTACAATGAGCAGTTCTTC. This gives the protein CASSFGPSESYNEQFF.